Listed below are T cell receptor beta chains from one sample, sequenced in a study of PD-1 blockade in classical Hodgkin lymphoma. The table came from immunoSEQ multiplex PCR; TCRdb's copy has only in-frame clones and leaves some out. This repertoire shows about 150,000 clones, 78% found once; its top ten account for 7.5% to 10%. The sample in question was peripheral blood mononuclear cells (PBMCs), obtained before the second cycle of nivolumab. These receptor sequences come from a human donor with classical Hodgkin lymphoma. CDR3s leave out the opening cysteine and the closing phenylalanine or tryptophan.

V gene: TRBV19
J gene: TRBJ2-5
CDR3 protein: ASRPTGGTVVQY

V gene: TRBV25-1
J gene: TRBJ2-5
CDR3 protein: ASSDPTGQETQY

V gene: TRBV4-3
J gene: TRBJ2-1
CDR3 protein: ASSQDLSGSSYNEQF

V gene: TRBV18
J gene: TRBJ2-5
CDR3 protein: ASSIPGLAGIETQY

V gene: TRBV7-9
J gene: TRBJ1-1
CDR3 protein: ASSLAQGVGDTEAF

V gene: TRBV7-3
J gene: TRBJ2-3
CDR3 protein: ASSLRGGWRGTDTQY

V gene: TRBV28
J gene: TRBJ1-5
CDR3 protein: ASSRVLSDRGNQPQH

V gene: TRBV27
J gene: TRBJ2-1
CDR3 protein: ASGTSAYSSYNEQF

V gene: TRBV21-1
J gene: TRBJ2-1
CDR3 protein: ASSVRDRTGLSSYNEQF

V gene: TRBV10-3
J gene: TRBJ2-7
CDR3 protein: AISVTGNYEQY

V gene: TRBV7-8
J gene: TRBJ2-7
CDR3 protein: ASSLGRGAFYEQY

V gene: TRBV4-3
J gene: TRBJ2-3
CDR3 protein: ASSQGGPGTSGADTRY

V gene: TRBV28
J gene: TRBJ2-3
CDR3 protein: ASRNPGTAGTDTQY

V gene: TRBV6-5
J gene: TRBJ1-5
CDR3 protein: ASRRTGRNQPQH

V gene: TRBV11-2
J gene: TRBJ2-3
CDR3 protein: ASSFKDTQY

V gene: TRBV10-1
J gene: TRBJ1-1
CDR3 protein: AQKEPGQVVTEAF

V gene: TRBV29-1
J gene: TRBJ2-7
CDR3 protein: SVPYGTPGGQY

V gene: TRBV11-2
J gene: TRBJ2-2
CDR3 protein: ASSLANRGRTGELF

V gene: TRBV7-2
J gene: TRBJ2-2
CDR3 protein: ASSPNSGGGTGELF

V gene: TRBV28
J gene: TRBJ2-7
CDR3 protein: ATQNGIKPDIRRQY

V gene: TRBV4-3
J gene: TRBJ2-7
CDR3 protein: ASSHTTGSSYEQY

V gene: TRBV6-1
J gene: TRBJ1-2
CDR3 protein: ASSPDSYGYT

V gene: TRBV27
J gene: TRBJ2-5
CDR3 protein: ASRGGVSQETQY

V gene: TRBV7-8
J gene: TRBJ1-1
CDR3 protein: ASTPLNTEAF

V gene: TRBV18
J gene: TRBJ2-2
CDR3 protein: ASSLRLAGGPKVNTGELF

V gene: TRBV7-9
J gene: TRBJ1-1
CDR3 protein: ASSSSGTHTEAF

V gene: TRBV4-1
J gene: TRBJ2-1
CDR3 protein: ASSQPPTSVHPSYNEQF

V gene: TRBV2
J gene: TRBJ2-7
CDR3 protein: ASSEQGLYEQY

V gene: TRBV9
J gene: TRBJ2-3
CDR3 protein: ASSLLSSAGTDTQY

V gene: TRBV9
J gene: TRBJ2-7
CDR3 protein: ASSMEGSSSYEQY

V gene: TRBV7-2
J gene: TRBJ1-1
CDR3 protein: ASSLRGGTDGWNTEAF

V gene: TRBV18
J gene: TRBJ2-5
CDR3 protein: ASSPPRPSAETQY

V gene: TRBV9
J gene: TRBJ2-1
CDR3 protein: ASSVTGTGGYEQF

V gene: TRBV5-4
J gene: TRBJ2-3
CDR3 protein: ASRPGLAGGHTDTQY

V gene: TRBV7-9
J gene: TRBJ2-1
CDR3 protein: ASSPRSGGLVYNEQF

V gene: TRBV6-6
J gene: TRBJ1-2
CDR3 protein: ASSYGGPGKYGYT

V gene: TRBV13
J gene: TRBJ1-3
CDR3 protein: ASRKEVGTSGNTIY

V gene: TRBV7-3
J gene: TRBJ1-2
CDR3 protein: ASSLTGLDYGYT

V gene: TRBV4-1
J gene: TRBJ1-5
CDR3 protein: ASSHPNRGANQPQH

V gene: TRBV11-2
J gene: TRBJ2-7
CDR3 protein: ASSLETAGEQY

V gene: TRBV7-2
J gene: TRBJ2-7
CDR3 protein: ASSPSGGGSYEQY

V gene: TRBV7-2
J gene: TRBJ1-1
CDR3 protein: ASSFSTGAENTEAF

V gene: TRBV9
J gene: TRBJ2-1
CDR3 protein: ASSRGEGASYNEQF

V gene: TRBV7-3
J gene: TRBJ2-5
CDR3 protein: ASSSTGTSRLAQY

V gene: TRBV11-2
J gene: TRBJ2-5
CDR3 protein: ASSLGVLETQY

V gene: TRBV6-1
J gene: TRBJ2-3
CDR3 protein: ASSAQGGTDTQY

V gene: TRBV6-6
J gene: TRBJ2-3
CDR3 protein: ASSPAGSTDTQY

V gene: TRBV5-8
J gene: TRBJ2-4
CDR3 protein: ASSLQGTNIQY

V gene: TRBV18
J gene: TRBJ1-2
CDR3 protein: ASSPGRDYGYT

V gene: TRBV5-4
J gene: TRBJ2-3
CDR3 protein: ASSLRGGPTDTQY

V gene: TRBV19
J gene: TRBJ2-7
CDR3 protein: ASSIRTSGHLNEQY

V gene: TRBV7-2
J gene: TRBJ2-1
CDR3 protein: ASIQAGGSEQF

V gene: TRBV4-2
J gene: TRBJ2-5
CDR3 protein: ASSQGGGPETQY

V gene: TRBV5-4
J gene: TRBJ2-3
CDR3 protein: ASSLSSSTDTQY

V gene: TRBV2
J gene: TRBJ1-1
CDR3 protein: ASSPGTGTEAF